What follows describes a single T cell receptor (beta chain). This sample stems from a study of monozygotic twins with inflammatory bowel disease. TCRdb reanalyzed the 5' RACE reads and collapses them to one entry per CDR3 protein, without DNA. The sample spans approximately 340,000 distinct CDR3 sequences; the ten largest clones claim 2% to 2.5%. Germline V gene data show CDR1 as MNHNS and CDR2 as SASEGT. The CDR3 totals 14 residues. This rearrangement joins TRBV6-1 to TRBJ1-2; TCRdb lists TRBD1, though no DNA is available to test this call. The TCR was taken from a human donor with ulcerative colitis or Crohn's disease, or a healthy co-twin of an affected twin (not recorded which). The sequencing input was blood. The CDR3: CASSPTDSLYGYTF.